The table lists the clone carrying this T cell receptor (beta chain) with a few counts. The antigen is unknown. The entry originates in a study of Graves' ophthalmopathy and Graves' hyperthyroidism. Turning to the study itself: Investigators collected peripheral blood at initial diagnosis, before any treatment was given.

Whole-study findings and limits: Both an approximately 70% sensitivity and a 72.22% specificity characterized the model's predictions of ophthalmopathy progression. Blood repertoires reportedly contained most expanded thyroid clonotypes above 0.001 frequency.

Amplifying from RNA transcripts, the study obtained TCR beta CDR3 regions. HTBI primers were employed in first-round RT-PCR, then a second-round multiplex PCR followed. TCRdb re-analysed the multiplex PCR reads in MiXCR, keeping a single row per CDR3 protein. The data hold 500,000 to 700,000 distinct CDR3 sequences, with approximately 21% observed a single time. Certain patients were not enrolled. These were patients with other autoimmune diseases, uncontrolled infections, pregnancy or lactation. Germline assignment: CDR1 DFQATT and CDR2 SNEGSKA (reference sequence). This CDR3 is 19 amino acids long. The V and J ends lost 0 bases and 4 bases, in that order; junction bases with no gene match: 20.

The sequence was collected from a woman in her late teens or twenties with stable Graves' hyperthyroidism. Some clones in this sample may be carry-over from other donors' samples. The chain has TRBV20-1 and TRBJ2-5, with 7 bases fitting TRBD2. Sequenced: peripheral blood. The CDR3 DNA is TGCAGTGCTAGAGATCGGGTCTGGGCGGGGGTCCAGAGTGCAGAGACCCAGTACTTC. The encoded protein is CSARDRVWAGVQSAETQYF.